The entry below gives a single T cell receptor beta chain sequence along with its context. The target antigen is unknown. The data are from a study of blood T cells in healthy people across ages. Extraction of total RNA produced a minimum of 6 micrograms from each sample. The authors ran a second PCR of about 6 to 11 cycles using a sample-barcoded 5' primer and a J-beta primer mix. TCRdb recomputed calls from the 5' RACE reads with MiXCR, one row per CDR3 protein. Here the sample spans 710,000 or so distinct CDR3 sequences, about 32% being singletons. The CDR3 totals 15 residues. Losses at the gene ends were 5 bases for V and 5 bases for J; bases not matched to a gene: 11. Germline V CDR1 and CDR2: MNHEY, SMNVEV (reference sequence). Study observations and caveats: Roughly linear declines in TCR beta diversity per million T cells occurred with age.

Input material: blood. This TCR was sampled from a woman at least 80 years old in good health. The V call is TRBV27, the J call TRBJ2-7; 8 bases align to TRBD1. In nucleotides, the CDR3 is TGTGCCAGCAGTCCCGGGACAGGACCCACTCACGAGCAGTACTTC. Translated, it gives CASSPGTGPTHEQYF.